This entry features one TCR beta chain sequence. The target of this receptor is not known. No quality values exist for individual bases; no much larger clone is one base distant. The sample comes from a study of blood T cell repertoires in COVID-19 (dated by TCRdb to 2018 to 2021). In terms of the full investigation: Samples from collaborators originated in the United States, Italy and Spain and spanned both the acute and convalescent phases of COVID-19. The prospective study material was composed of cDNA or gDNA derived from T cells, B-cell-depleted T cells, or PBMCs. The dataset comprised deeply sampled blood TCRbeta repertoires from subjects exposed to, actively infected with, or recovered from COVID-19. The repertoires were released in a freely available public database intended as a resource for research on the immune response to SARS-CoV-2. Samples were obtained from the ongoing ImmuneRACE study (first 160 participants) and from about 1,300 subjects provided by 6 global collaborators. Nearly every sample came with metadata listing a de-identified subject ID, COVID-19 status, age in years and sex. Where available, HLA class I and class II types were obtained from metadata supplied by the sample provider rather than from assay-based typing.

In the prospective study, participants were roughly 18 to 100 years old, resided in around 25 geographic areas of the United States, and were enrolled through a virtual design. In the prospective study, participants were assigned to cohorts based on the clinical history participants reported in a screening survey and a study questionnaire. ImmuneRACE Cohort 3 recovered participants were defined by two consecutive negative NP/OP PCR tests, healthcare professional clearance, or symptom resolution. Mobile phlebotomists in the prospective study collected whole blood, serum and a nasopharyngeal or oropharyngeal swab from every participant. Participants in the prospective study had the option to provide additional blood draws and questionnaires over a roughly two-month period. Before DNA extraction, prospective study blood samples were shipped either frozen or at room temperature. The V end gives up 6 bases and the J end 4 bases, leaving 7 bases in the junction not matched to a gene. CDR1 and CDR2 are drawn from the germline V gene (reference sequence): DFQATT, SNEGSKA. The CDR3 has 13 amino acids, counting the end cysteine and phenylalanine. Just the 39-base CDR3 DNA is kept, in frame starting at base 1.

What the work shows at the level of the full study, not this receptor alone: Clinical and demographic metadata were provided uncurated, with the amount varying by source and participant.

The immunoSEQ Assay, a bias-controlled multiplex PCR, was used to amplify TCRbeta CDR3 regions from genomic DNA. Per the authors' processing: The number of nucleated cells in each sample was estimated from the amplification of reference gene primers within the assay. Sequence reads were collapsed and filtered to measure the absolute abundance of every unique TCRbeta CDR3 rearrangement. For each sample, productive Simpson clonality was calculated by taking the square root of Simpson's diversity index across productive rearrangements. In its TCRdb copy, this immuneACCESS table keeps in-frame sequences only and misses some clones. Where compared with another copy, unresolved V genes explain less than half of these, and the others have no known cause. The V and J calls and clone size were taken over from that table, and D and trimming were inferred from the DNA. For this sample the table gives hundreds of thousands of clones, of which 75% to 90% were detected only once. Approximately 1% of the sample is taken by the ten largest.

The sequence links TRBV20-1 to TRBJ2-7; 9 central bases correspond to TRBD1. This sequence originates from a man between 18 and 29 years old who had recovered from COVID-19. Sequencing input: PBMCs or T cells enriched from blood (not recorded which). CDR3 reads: CSASRGQGYEQYF. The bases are TGCAGTGCCAGTCGGGGACAGGGATACGAGCAGTACTTC.